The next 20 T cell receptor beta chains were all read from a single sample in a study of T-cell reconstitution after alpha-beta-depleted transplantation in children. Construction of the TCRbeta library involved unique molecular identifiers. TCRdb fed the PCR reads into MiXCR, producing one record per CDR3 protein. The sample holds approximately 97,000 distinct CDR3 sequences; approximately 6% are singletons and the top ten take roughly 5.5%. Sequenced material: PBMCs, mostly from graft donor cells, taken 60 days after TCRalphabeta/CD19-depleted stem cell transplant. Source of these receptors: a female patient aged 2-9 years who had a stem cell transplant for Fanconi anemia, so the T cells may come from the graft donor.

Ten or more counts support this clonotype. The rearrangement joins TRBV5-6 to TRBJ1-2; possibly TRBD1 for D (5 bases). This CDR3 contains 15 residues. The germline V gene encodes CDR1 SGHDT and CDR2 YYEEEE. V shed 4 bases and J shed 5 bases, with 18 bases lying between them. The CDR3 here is CASSLPALGGYGYTF. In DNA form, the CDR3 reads TGTGCCAGCAGCCTCCCGGCTCTCGGGGGATATGGCTACACCTTC.

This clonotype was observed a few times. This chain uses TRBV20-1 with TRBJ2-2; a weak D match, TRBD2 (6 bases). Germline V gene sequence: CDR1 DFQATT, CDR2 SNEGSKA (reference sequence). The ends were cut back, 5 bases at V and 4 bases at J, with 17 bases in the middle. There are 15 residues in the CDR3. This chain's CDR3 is CSAYLARRGTGELFF. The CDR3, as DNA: TGCAGTGCTTATCTAGCGAGACGCGGCACCGGGGAGCTGTTTTTT.

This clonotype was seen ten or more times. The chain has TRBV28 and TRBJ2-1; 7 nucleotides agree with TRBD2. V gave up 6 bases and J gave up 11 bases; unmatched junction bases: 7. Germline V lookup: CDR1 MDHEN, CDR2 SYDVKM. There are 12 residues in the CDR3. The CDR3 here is CASSLPGLKQFF. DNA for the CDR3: TGTGCCAGCAGCTTACCGGGACTAAAGCAGTTCTTC.

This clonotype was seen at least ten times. CDR3 bases: TGCGCCAGCAGCGAGGGACTAGAGTACAATGAGCAGTTCTTC. Protein product: CASSEGLEYNEQFF. The J gene is TRBJ2-1, the V gene TRBV10-1; 8 bases line up with TRBD2. Germline values: CDR1 WNHNN, CDR2 SYGVQD (reference sequence). The junction had 5 bases not matched to a gene; V was cut back by 6 bases and J by 4 bases. The CDR3 totals 14 residues.

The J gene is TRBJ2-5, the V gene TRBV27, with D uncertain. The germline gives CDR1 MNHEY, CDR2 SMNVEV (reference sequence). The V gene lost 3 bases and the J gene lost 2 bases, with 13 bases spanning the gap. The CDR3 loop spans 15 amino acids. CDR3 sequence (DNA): TGTGCCAGCAGTTTCTCAGAGATGTCTCAAGAGACCCAGTACTTC. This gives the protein CASSFSEMSQETQYF.

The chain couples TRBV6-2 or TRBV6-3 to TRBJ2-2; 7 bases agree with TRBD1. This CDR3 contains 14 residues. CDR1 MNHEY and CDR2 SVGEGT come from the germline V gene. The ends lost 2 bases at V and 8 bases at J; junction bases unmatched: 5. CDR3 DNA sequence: TGTGCCAGCAGTTACGGACAGGAAGGAGGGGAGCTGTTTTTT. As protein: CASSYGQEGGELFF.

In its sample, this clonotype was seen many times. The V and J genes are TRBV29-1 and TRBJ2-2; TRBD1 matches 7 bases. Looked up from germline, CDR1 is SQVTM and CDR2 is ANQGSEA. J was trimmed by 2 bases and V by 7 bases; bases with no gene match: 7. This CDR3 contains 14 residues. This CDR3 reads CSAMTGINTGELFF. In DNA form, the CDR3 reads TGCAGCGCCATGACAGGGATTAACACCGGGGAGCTGTTTTTT.

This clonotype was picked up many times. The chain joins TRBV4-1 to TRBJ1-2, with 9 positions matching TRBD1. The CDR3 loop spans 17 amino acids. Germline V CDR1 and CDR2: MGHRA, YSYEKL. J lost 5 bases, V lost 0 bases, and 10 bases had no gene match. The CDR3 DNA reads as TGCGCCAGCAGCCAAGATCCAGGGACAGGGTTCTCTTATGGCTACACCTTC. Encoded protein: CASSQDPGTGFSYGYTF.

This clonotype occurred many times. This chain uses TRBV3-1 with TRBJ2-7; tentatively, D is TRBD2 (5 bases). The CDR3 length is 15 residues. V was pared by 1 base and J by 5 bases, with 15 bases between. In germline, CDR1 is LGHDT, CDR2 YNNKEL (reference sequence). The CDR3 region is CASSQVLASFDEQYF. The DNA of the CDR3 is TGTGCCAGCAGCCAAGTATTGGCTAGCTTCGACGAGCAGTACTTC.

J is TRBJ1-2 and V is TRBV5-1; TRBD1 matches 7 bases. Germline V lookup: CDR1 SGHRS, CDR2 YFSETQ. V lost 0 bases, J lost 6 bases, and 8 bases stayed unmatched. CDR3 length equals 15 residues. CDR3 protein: CASSLELGQSDGYTF. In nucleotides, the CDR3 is TGCGCCAGCAGCTTGGAACTGGGACAGTCGGATGGCTACACCTTC.

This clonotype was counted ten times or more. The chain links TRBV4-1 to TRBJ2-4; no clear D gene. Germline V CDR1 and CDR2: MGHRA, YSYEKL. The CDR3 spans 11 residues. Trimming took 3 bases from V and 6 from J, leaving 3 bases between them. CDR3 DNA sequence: TGCGCCAGCAGCCACAGAAACATTCAGTACTTC. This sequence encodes CASSHRNIQYF.

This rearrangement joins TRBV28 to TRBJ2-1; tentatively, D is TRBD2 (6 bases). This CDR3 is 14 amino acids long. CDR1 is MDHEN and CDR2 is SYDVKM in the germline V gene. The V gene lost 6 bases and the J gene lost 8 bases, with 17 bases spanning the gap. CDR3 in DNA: TGTGCCAGCAGCCCGGGACTCCTGGCGGATGAGCAGTTCTTC. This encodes CASSPGLLADEQFF.

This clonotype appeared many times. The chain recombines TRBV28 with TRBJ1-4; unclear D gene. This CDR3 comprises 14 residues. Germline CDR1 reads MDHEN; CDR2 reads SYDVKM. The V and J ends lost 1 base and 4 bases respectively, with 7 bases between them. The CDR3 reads CASSLFGGNEKLFF. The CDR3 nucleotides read TGTGCCAGCAGTTTATTCGGCGGTAATGAAAAACTGTTTTTT.

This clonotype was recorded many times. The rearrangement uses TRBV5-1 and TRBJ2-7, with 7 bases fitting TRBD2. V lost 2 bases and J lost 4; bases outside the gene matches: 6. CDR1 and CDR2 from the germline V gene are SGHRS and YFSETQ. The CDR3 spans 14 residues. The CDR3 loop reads CASSFGSAGYEQYF. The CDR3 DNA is TGCGCCAGCAGCTTCGGGTCAGCGGGGTACGAGCAGTACTTC.

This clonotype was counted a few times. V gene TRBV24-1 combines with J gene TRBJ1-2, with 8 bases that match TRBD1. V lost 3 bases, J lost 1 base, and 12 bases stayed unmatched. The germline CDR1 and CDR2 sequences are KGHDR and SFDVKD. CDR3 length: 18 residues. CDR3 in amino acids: CATSDPLRTGIGNYGYTF. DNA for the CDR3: TGTGCCACCAGTGATCCCTTGCGGACAGGGATAGGTAACTATGGCTACACCTTC.

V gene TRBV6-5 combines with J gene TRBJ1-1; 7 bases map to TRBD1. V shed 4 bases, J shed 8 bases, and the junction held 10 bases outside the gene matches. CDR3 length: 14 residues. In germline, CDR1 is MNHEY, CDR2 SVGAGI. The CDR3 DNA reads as TGTGCCAGCAGTTCGTTAGACAGGGCAAGGGAAGCTTTCTTT. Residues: CASSSLDRAREAFF.

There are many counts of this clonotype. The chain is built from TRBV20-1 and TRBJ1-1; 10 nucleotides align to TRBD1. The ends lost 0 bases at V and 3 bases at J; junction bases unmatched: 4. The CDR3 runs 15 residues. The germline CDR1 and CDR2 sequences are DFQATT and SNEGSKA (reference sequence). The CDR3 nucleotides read TGCAGTGCTAGAGATCTGGGACAGGGGTACACTGAAGCTTTCTTT. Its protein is CSARDLGQGYTEAFF.

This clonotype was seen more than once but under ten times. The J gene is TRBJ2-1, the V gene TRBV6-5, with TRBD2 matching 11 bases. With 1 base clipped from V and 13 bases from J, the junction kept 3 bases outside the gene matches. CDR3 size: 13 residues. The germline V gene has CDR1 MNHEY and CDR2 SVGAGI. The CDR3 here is CASSYLTSGAQFF. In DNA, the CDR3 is TGTGCCAGCAGTTACTTGACTAGCGGGGCACAGTTCTTC.

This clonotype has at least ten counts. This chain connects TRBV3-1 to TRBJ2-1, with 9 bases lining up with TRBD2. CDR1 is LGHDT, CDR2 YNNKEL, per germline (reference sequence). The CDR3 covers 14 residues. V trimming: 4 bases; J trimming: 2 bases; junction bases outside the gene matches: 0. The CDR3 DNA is TGTGCCAGCAGCCCTAGCGGGGCCTACAATGAGCAGTTCTTC. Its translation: CASSPSGAYNEQFF.

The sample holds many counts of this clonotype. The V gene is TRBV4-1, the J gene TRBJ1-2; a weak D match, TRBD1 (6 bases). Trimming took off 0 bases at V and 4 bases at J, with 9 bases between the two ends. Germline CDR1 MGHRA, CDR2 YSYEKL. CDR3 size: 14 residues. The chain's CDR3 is CASSQENRVYGYTF. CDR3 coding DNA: TGCGCCAGCAGCCAAGAGAACAGGGTCTATGGCTACACCTTC.